This TCR beta chain was identified in a study of blood T cell repertoires in COVID-19. Overall study: Samples came from the United States, Italy and Spain, spanning acute and convalescent COVID-19. T cells, B-cell-depleted T cells, or PBMCs provided the cDNA or gDNA that served as material.

This clone was counted a single time. The ends were cut back, 5 bases at V and 0 bases at J, with 10 bases in the middle. The V gene's germline CDR1 is MNHEY and CDR2 SVGAGI. The CDR3 runs to 14 residues. In the original workflow: Reference gene primer amplification yielded estimated nucleated cell counts. The repertoire was sequenced with immunoSEQ multiplex PCR; TCRdb's copy has only in-frame clones and lacks some. That table furnishes V, J and clone size, whereas the DNA furnished D and trimming. The repertoire holds under 200,000 clones, approximately 91% seen once, with roughly 1.6% in the top ten.

This TCR was sampled from a man younger than 35 with active or convalescent COVID-19. The chain employs TRBV6-5 and TRBJ2-5; TRBD1 might be the D (5 bases). Sequenced material: peripheral blood. This CDR3 is CASSRGINQETQYF. CDR3 sequence (DNA): TGTGCCAGCAGTAGGGGCATTAACCAAGAGACCCAGTACTTC.